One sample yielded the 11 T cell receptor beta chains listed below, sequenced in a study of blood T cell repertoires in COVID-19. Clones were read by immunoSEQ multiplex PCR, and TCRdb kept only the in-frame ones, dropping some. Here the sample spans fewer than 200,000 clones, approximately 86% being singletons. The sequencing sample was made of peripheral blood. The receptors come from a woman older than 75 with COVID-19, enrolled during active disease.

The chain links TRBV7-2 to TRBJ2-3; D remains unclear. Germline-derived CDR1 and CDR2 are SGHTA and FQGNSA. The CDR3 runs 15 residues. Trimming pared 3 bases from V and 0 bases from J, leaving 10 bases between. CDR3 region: CASSLGLTSTDTQYF. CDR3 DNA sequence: TGTGCCAGCAGCTTGGGCCTCACTAGCACAGATACGCAGTATTTT.

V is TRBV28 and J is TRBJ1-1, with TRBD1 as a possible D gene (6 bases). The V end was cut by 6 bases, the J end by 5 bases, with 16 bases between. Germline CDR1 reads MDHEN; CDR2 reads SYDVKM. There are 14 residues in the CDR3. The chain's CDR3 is CASSRAGVRTEAFF. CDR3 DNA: TGTGCCAGCAGCCGCGCAGGGGTGAGGACTGAAGCTTTCTTT.

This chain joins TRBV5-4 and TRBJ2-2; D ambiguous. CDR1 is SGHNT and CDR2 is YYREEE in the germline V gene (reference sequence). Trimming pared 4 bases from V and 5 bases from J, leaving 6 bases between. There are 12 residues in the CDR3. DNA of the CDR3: TGTGCCAGCAGCCCTTTTACCGGGGAGCTGTTTTTT. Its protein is CASSPFTGELFF.

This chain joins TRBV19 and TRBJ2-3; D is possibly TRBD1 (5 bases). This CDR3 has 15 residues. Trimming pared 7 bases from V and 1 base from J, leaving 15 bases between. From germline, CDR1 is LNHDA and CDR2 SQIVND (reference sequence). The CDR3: CASTFGAGRTDTQYF. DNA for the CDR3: TGTGCCAGTACTTTCGGAGCAGGGCGCACAGATACGCAGTATTTT.

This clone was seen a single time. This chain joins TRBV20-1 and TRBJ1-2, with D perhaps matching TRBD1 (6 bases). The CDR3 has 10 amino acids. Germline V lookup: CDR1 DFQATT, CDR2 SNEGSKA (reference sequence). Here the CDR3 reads CTLQGYGYTF. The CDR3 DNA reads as TGCACTTTACAGGGCTATGGCTACACCTTC.

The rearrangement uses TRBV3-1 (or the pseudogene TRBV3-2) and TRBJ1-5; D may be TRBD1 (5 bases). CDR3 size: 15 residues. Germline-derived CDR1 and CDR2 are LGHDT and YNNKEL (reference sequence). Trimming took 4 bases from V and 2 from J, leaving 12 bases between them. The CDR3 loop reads CASSPGGDGNQPQHF. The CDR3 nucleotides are TGTGCCAGCAGCCCCGGGGGGGACGGCAATCAGCCCCAGCATTTT.

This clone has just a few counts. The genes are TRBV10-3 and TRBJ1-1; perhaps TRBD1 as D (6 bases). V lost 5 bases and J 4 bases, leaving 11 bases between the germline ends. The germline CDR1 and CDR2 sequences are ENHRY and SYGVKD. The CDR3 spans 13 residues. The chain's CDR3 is CAISPQGSTEAFF. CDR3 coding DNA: TGTGCCATCAGTCCACAGGGAAGCACTGAAGCTTTCTTT.

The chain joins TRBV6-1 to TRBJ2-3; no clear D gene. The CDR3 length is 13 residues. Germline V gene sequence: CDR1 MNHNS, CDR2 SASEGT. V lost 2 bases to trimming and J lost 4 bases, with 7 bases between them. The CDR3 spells CASSERGADTQYF. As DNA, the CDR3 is TGTGCCAGCAGTGAACGAGGCGCAGATACGCAGTATTTT.

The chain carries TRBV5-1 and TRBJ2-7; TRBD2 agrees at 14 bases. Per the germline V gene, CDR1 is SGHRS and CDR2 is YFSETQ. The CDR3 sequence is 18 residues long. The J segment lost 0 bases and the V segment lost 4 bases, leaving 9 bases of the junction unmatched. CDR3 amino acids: CASSPGLAGGRSSYEQYF. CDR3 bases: TGCGCCAGCAGCCCCGGACTAGCGGGAGGCCGAAGCTCCTACGAGCAGTACTTC.

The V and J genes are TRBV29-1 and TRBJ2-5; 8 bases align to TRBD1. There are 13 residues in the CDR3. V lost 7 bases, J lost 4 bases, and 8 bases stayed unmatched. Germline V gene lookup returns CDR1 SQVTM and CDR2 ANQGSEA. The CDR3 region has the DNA TGCAGCGGAGGACAGGGAGTAGGAGAGACCCAGTACTTC. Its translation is CSGGQGVGETQYF.

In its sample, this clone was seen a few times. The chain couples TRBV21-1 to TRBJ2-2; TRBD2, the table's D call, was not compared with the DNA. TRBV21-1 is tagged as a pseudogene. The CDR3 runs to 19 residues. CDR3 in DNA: TGTGCCAGCAGCAAAGGACTAGCGGGATCTTTTATGAACACCGGGGAGCTGTTTTTT. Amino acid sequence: CASSKGLAGSFMNTGELFF.